The T cell receptor (beta chain) under discussion was sequenced for a study of cytomegalovirus exposure and HLA in healthy donors. PCR used 60 Vbeta primers and 13 Jbeta primers. Measured with immunoSEQ multiplex PCR; TCRdb has only the in-frame clones, and not every one. The data contain 150,000 to 200,000 clones, approximately 85% of them singletons. For this clone: The junction shows a germline mismatch at one end, possibly a read error.

The CDR3 spans 12 residues. The germline V gene encodes CDR1 SEHNR and CDR2 FQNEAQ (reference sequence). This clonotype originated in a young man in good health and CMV-seropositive. What was sequenced was PBMCs. The chain recombines TRBV7-9 with TRBJ1-5; D not certain. The CDR3 here is CSSSSLYQPQHF. The CDR3 bases are TGTTCCAGCAGCTCTCTTTATCAGCCCCAGCATTTT.